This T cell receptor beta chain stems from a study of metastatic and nonmetastatic thyroid tumors. At the level of the study: Repertoire comparison spanned blood and tumor or nodule tissue of malignant and benign thyroid patients. Study results and caveats: The reported finding was significantly higher TCR beta diversity in malignant thyroid tumors relative to benign nodules, in blood and tumor.

Source study methods: The study's classifier, a distant-metastasis tool for papillary thyroid cancer, was built using CDR3 differences across clinicopathological groups. TCRdb reanalyzed the PCR reads via MiXCR. What appears here as the V and J calls and clone size reflects TCRdb's work, not the paper's. The data contain nearly 25,000 clones, about an eighth of them seen just once; the ten biggest clones take up 13% to 15%. Before thyroid surgery, none of the patients had received any treatment. The CDR3 extends over 15 amino acids. From germline, CDR1 is DFQATT and CDR2 SNEGSKA (reference sequence). With 3 bases removed from V and 0 bases from J, the gap between germline ends came to 14 bases. This clone was detected ten times or more. Antigen: not known.

The TCR comes from a female donor with papillary thyroid cancer or a benign thyroid nodule (not recorded which). Some clones in this sample may be carry-over from other donors' samples. This sequence joins TRBV20-1 and TRBJ1-1; perhaps TRBD1 as D (6 bases). Sequencing was performed on blood. This CDR3 reads CSASGHRAMNTEAFF. Written as DNA, the CDR3 is TGCAGTGCTAGTGGCCACAGGGCAATGAACACTGAAGCTTTCTTT.